Each of the 15 T cell receptor beta chains below was sequenced from the same sample in a study of cytomegalovirus exposure and HLA in healthy donors. PCR used 60 Vbeta primers and 13 Jbeta primers. Produced via immunoSEQ multiplex PCR; TCRdb's table is partial and in-frame only. This table has around 190,000 clones, around 80% appearing once. The sequenced sample was PBMCs. The receptors here all came from a man aged 30 to 45 in good health and CMV-seronegative.

The chain employs TRBV7-3 and TRBJ2-7, with a possible D match to TRBD1 (5 bases). Trimming removed 5 bases from V and 0 bases from J, with 11 bases in between. Per germline, CDR1 SGHTA and CDR2 FQGTGA. CDR3 length: 14 amino acids. CDR3 residues: CASSAEQGSYEQYF. In DNA form, the CDR3 reads TGTGCCAGCAGCGCAGAGCAGGGCTCCTACGAGCAGTACTTC. Supplemented by reference TRBV7-3 and TRBJ2-7, the full variable domain reads GAGVSQTPSNKVTEKGKYVELRCDPISGHTALYWYRQSLGQGPEFLIYFQGTGAADDSGLPNDRFFAVRPEGSVSTLKIQRTERGDSAVYLCASSAEQGSYEQYFGPGTRLTVT.

V usage is TRBV2 and J usage is TRBJ1-1; 10 bases map to TRBD1. V lost 5 bases to trimming and J lost 7 bases; unmatched junction nucleotides: 10. CDR1 and CDR2 from the germline V gene are SNHLY and FYNNEI. The CDR3 is 15 amino acids. CDR3 sequence: CASSSPGQGSIEAFF. The DNA for the CDR3 is TGTGCCAGCAGTTCTCCGGGACAGGGGTCTATTGAAGCTTTCTTT.

CDR3 bases: TGTGCCAGCAGTAGAACCGACAGGGACTACGAGCAGTACTTC. Translation: CASSRTDRDYEQYF. The chain links TRBV28 to TRBJ2-7, with 7 bases that match TRBD1. The germline V gene has CDR1 MDHEN and CDR2 SYDVKM. The length of the CDR3 is 14 residues. V shed 5 bases, J shed 3 bases, and the junction held 7 bases outside the gene matches.

The V call is TRBV11-1, the J call TRBJ2-1; 8 bases line up with TRBD2. After removal of 0 bases from V and 1 base from J, the junction contained 5 bases not matched to a gene. The CDR3 has 17 residues. Germline CDR1 reads SGHAT; CDR2 reads FQDESV (reference sequence). The CDR3 sequence: CASSLALGGRSYNEQFF. Written as DNA, the CDR3 is TGTGCCAGCAGCTTAGCGTTAGGCGGGAGGTCCTACAATGAGCAGTTCTTC.

The chain combines TRBV5-1 with TRBJ2-3, with D possibly being TRBD2 (5 bases). The V gene lost 2 bases and the J gene lost 2 bases, with 15 bases spanning the gap. The germline CDR1 and CDR2 sequences are SGHRS and YFSETQ. CDR3 length: 16 amino acids. CDR3 in DNA: TGCGCCAGCAGCTTAGTGGAGCGGATCCTCACAGATACGCAGTATTTT. It encodes CASSLVERILTDTQYF.

The chain couples TRBV5-5 to TRBJ1-5; no clear D gene. The CDR3 length is 15 residues. With 2 bases removed from V and 3 bases from J, the gap between germline ends came to 12 bases. Germline CDR1 SGHKS, CDR2 YYEKEE (reference sequence). CDR3 in DNA: TGTGCCAGCAGCTTCACGGTGGTTGACAATCAGCCCCAGCATTTT. Its protein product is CASSFTVVDNQPQHF.

V is TRBV5-1 and J is TRBJ2-1; TRBD1 matches 9 bases. V lost 4 bases and J lost 6; bases outside the gene matches: 5. The CDR3 has 14 amino acids. Germline CDR1 SGHRS, CDR2 YFSETQ. CDR3 sequence: CASSRDRVGNEQFF. The CDR3 DNA reads TGCGCCAGCAGCAGGGACAGGGTTGGCAATGAGCAGTTCTTC.

The genes are TRBV19 and TRBJ2-5, with 11 positions matching TRBD2. The CDR3 covers 15 residues. The V gene end was trimmed by 3 bases and the J gene end by 1 base; junction bases not matched to a gene: 1. CDR1 LNHDA and CDR2 SQIVND come from the germline V gene (reference sequence). This chain's CDR3 is CASSMTSGTQETQYF. The CDR3 bases are TGTGCCAGTAGTATGACTAGCGGGACCCAAGAGACCCAGTACTTC.

The chain employs TRBV7-3 and TRBJ2-2, with a weak D call TRBD1 (6 bases). Germline-derived CDR1 and CDR2 are SGHTA and FQGTGA. V was clipped by 5 bases and J by 3 bases, with 10 bases between them. CDR3 length: 14 residues. In nucleotides, the CDR3 is TGTGCCAGCAGCCAGGGACACTACACCGGGGAGCTGTTTTTT. Translation: CASSQGHYTGELFF.

This chain connects TRBV5-1 to TRBJ2-1, with D maybe TRBD1 (5 bases). Deletions cut 2 bases from V and 1 base from J, with 10 bases between. This CDR3 has 15 amino acids. Germline V gene sequence: CDR1 SGHRS, CDR2 YFSETQ. DNA for the CDR3: TGCGCCAGCAGCTTCACAGGAACGTCCTACAATGAGCAGTTCTTC. It is translated as CASSFTGTSYNEQFF.

This clone has more than one count but fewer than ten. V usage is TRBV7-9 and J usage is TRBJ2-7, with TRBD2 matching over 10 bases. This CDR3 contains 16 residues. Germline V gene lookup returns CDR1 SEHNR and CDR2 FQNEAQ (reference sequence). V shed 5 bases, J shed 0 bases, and the junction held 7 bases outside the gene matches. CDR3 DNA sequence: TGTGCCAGCAGCAATCCGGGACTAGCGAGCTCCTACGAGCAGTACTTC. It translates to CASSNPGLASSYEQYF.

This chain uses TRBV9 with TRBJ2-7; 9 positions match TRBD1. The CDR3 extends over 14 amino acids. Germline CDR1 is SGDLS and CDR2 is YYNGEE. Trimming at V came to 5 bases and at J to 6 bases, leaving 9 bases not matched to a gene. CDR3 loop: CASSRGQGVGEQYF. In DNA, the CDR3 is TGTGCCAGCAGTCGGGGACAGGGTGTTGGCGAGCAGTACTTC.

V is TRBV4-1 and J is TRBJ1-2; 8 bases are a match to TRBD1. The germline V gene has CDR1 MGHRA and CDR2 YSYEKL. The CDR3 length is 16 residues. The junction had 10 bases not matched to a gene; V was cut back by 6 bases and J by 1 base. CDR3: CASRGATGEGNYGYTF. As DNA, the CDR3 is TGCGCCAGCAGGGGCGCGACAGGGGAGGGTAACTATGGCTACACCTTC.

This chain connects TRBV4-1 to TRBJ2-1; 12 bases match TRBD2. The germline gives CDR1 MGHRA, CDR2 YSYEKL. The CDR3 loop spans 20 amino acids. After removal of 1 base from V and 10 bases from J, the junction contained 20 bases not matched to a gene. DNA for the CDR3: TGCGCCAGCAGCCAAGGAAATTACGAATTTGTTCTAGCGGGAGGGCAGGAGCAGTTCTTC. This translates into CASSQGNYEFVLAGGQEQFF.

The rearrangement joins TRBV30 to TRBJ1-6, with TRBD1 matching 9 bases. The CDR3 runs to 14 residues. The V and J ends lost 2 bases and 9 bases, in that order; junction bases with no gene match: 5. Germline V gene sequence: CDR1 GTSNPN, CDR2 SVGIG (reference sequence). Written as DNA, the CDR3 is TGTGCCTGGAGTTCACAGGGGGCTTTTTCACCCCTCCACTTT. This encodes CAWSSQGAFSPLHF.